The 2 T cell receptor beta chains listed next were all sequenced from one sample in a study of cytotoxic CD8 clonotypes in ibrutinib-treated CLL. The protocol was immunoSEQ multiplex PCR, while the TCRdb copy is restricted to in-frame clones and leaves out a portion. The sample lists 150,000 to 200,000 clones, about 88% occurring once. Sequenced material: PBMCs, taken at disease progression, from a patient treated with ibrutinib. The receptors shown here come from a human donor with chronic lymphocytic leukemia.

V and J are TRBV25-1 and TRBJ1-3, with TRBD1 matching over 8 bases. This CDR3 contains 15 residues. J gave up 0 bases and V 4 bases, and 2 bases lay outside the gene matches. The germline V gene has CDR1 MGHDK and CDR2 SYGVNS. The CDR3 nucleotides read TGTGCCAGCAGTGCGACAGGGGTCTCTGGAAACACCATATATTTT. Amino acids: CASSATGVSGNTIYF.

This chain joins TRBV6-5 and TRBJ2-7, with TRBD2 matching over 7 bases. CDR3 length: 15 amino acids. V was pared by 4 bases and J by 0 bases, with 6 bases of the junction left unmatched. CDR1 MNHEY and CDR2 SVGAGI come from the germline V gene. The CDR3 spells CASSFLAELSYEQYF. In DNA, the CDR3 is TGTGCCAGCAGTTTCCTAGCGGAGCTCTCCTACGAGCAGTACTTC.